What follows are 30 T cell receptor beta chains derived from one specimen sequenced in a study of CD8+ T cells in alopecia areata. cDNA reverse transcribed from extracted RNA served as the sequencing template. TCRdb keeps only in-frame clones here, not all; method: immunoSEQ multiplex PCR. The data hold roughly 250,000 clones, with around two thirds observed a single time. The sequencing here drew on CD4+ T cells sorted from blood, taken at week 0. These receptors were obtained from a human donor with alopecia areata.

The chain recombines TRBV4-3 with TRBJ2-3; TRBD2 agrees at 8 bases. From germline, CDR1 is LGHNA and CDR2 YSLEER. The CDR3 has 16 amino acids. Trimming took 3 bases from V and 0 from J; bases not matched to a gene: 5. The CDR3 region is CASSHLAGTSTDTQYF. The CDR3 DNA sequence: TGCGCCAGCAGCCATTTAGCGGGGACTAGCACAGATACGCAGTATTTT.

The V call is TRBV11-2, the J call TRBJ2-1, with 10 positions matching TRBD2. V was clipped by 2 bases and J by 2 bases; unmatched bases: 9. CDR3 length: 18 residues. Germline loops: CDR1 SGHAT, CDR2 FQNNGV. The chain's CDR3 is CASSLIGAGGPPYNEQFF. The CDR3, as DNA: TGTGCCAGCAGCTTAATAGGAGCGGGGGGGCCGCCCTACAATGAGCAGTTCTTC.

The chain is built from TRBV29-1 and TRBJ2-7; D ambiguous. V dropped 7 bases and J dropped 6 bases, with 7 bases sitting between them. The CDR3 length is 9 residues. In germline, CDR1 is SQVTM, CDR2 ANQGSEA. The CDR3 sequence: CSGEGEQYF. The CDR3 DNA is TGCAGCGGGGAAGGCGAGCAGTACTTC.

The J gene is TRBJ1-4, the V gene TRBV5-4, with D hard to call. V lost 4 bases to trimming and J lost 4 bases, with 8 bases between them. Germline V gene sequence: CDR1 SGHNT, CDR2 YYREEE (reference sequence). CDR3 length: 13 residues. The CDR3 protein is CASSLNRNEKLFF. CDR3 in DNA: TGTGCCAGCAGCCTAAATCGTAATGAAAAACTGTTTTTT.

In this sample, this clone turned up a few times. This rearrangement joins TRBV6-5 to TRBJ2-4, with a possible D match to TRBD1 (5 bases). Germline assignment: CDR1 MNHEY and CDR2 SVGAGI. The CDR3 covers 11 residues. V was pared by 10 bases and J by 7 bases, with 11 bases between. Here the CDR3 reads CATASGNIQYF. The CDR3 DNA reads as TGTGCCACCGCTTCAGGGAACATTCAGTACTTC.

This clone was detected a few times. The rearrangement joins TRBV5-6 to TRBJ2-2, with a possible D match to TRBD1 (5 bases). V was cut by 4 bases and J by 7 bases, with 26 bases left in between. The CDR3 sequence is 18 residues long. Germline loops: CDR1 SGHDT, CDR2 YYEEEE. As DNA, the CDR3 is TGTGCCAGCAGCCCGAGGCCGTTCCAGGGTCAGGGCAGCGGGGAGCTGTTTTTT. It yields the protein CASSPRPFQGQGSGELFF.

CDR3: CASSLSPQGAVETQYF. The CDR3 coding sequence is TGTGCCAGCAGCTTGAGCCCCCAGGGGGCGGTTGAGACCCAGTACTTC. The rearrangement links TRBV7-2 to TRBJ2-5, with TRBD1 matching 8 bases. The CDR3 is 16 amino acids. Looked up from germline, CDR1 is SGHTA and CDR2 is FQGNSA. V lost 3 bases, J lost 5 bases, and 11 bases stayed unmatched. The whole variable domain, filled in from reference TRBV7-2 and TRBJ2-5, reads GAGVSQSPSNKVTEKGKDVELRCDPISGHTALYWYRQSLGQGLEFLIYFQGNSAPDKSGLPSDRFSAERTGGSVSTLTIQRTQQEDSAVYLCASSLSPQGAVETQYFGPGTRLLVL.

The chain combines TRBV29-1 with TRBJ2-2; 7 nucleotides match TRBD1. Germline V gene sequence: CDR1 SQVTM, CDR2 ANQGSEA. The CDR3 extends over 14 amino acids. Trimming cost V 7 bases and J 1 base; bases outside gene matches: 6. In DNA, the CDR3 is TGCAGCGGCTACAGGGGCGGGAACACCGGGGAGCTGTTTTTT. Residues: CSGYRGGNTGELFF.

The chain employs TRBV23-1 and TRBJ2-3; D unclear. TRBV23-1 is an open reading frame, and its role is uncertain. Trimming removed 0 bases at V and 7 bases at J, with 2 bases between. There are 11 residues in the CDR3. The CDR3 DNA reads as TGCGCCAGCAGTCAATCAAATACGCAGTATTTT. Its translation: CASSQSNTQYF.

This clone has at least ten counts. The genes are TRBV19 and TRBJ1-6, with D tentatively TRBD1 (6 bases). V shed 5 bases and J shed 7 bases, with 15 bases lying between them. In germline, CDR1 is LNHDA, CDR2 SQIVND (reference sequence). This CDR3 has 15 amino acids. As DNA, the CDR3 is TGTGCCAGTAGTGTCCTTGGGGGGCTGAATTCACCCCTCCACTTT. Residues: CASSVLGGLNSPLHF.

This clone was picked up many times. The genes are TRBV4-1 and TRBJ2-1; the D is unclear. V was cut by 1 base and J by 2 bases, with 0 bases left in between. The germline V gene encodes CDR1 MGHRA and CDR2 YSYEKL. The CDR3 covers 12 residues. The CDR3 loop is CASSQAYNEQFF. The CDR3 DNA sequence: TGCGCCAGCAGCCAAGCCTACAATGAGCAGTTCTTC.

This chain links TRBV6-5 with TRBJ2-5; 8 nucleotides match TRBD2. The CDR3 runs to 13 residues. Germline V gene lookup returns CDR1 MNHEY and CDR2 SVGAGI. V trimming: 4 bases; J trimming: 5 bases; junction bases outside the gene matches: 3. CDR3 region: CASSWTSQETQYF. The CDR3 DNA follows: TGTGCCAGCAGTTGGACTAGCCAGGAGACCCAGTACTTC.

A few counts support this clone. The V call is TRBV29-1, the J call TRBJ2-6, with D possibly being TRBD1 or TRBD2 (5 bases each). The CDR3 has 15 amino acids. CDR1 and CDR2 (germline): SQVTM, ANQGSEA. The CDR3, as DNA: TGCAGGCGGGTGGGGGTTCCCCCCGGGGCCAACGTCCTGACTTTC. This sequence encodes CRRVGVPPGANVLTF.

The chain combines TRBV25-1 with TRBJ2-7; D gene ambiguous. This CDR3 is 15 amino acids long. Trimming cost V 1 base and J 5 bases, with 15 bases left between them. CDR1 is MGHDK, CDR2 SYGVNS, per germline. The CDR3 nucleotides are TGTGCCAGCAGTGAATTGGCCAAAGTAGGGAACGAGCAGTACTTC. This gives the protein CASSELAKVGNEQYF.

This rearrangement joins TRBV5-1 to TRBJ2-1; D is undetermined. Looked up from germline, CDR1 is SGHRS and CDR2 is YFSETQ. This CDR3 has 13 residues. V was trimmed by 0 bases and J by 5 bases, leaving 6 bases between them. CDR3 DNA sequence: TGCGCCAGCAGCTTGGAAGGGCACAATGAGCAGTTCTTC. Its protein product is CASSLEGHNEQFF.

The chain employs TRBV25-1 and TRBJ2-3; TRBD2 might be the D (6 bases). The germline gives CDR1 MGHDK, CDR2 SYGVNS. The CDR3 consists of 14 residues. V shed 5 bases and J shed 6 bases, with 15 bases lying between them. CDR3 sequence (DNA): TGTGCCAGCAGTCTGGGACTGGCTCGGGATACGCAGTATTTT. The encoded protein is CASSLGLARDTQYF. Using reference TRBV25-1 and TRBJ2-3 for the parts outside the CDR3, the full variable domain is EADIYQTPRYLVIGTGKKITLECSQTMGHDKMYWYQQDPGMELHLIHYSYGVNSTEKGDLSSESTVSRIRTEHFPLTLESARPSHTSQYLCASSLGLARDTQYFGPGTRLTVL.

This chain uses TRBV7-2 with TRBJ1-2; a possible D gene is TRBD1 (5 bases). This CDR3 region has 15 residues. The germline V and J ends were trimmed by 5 bases and 1 base, with 14 bases remaining between them. CDR1 and CDR2 (germline): SGHTA, FQGNSA. The CDR3 bases are TGTGCCAGCAGCCCCCAGGGAAACCTTAACTATGGCTACACCTTC. As protein: CASSPQGNLNYGYTF.

The CDR3 DNA reads TGCGCCAGCAGCCAAGGGACAGCCAACCAAGAGACCCAGTACTTC. Protein: CASSQGTANQETQYF. The chain joins TRBV4-1 to TRBJ2-5; possible D gene TRBD1, 6 bases. Trimming removed 1 base at V and 0 bases at J, with 9 bases between. The germline gives CDR1 MGHRA, CDR2 YSYEKL. There are 15 residues in the CDR3.

The V call is TRBV29-1, the J call TRBJ1-2; 7 bases are shared with TRBD1. V dropped 6 bases and J dropped 4; count of bases not matched to a gene: 8. CDR1 is SQVTM, CDR2 ANQGSEA, per germline. This CDR3 spans 13 amino acids. CDR3 DNA: TGCAGCGTCAGCCGGACAGGCGGCTATGGCTACACCTTC. Protein product: CSVSRTGGYGYTF.

V and J are TRBV30 and TRBJ1-2; the D is unclear. Deletions cut 1 base from V and 1 base from J, with 1 base between. Germline values: CDR1 GTSNPN, CDR2 SVGIG (reference sequence). The CDR3 extends over 11 amino acids. The CDR3 DNA reads TGTGCCTGGAGTGGTAACTATGGCTACACCTTC. It translates to CAWSGNYGYTF.

About this clone itself: The junction does not match germline at one end; this may be a read error. CDR3 loop: CASSRQPF. The CDR3 DNA sequence: TGTGCCAGCAGCCGACAACCCTTC. This rearrangement joins TRBV7-4 to TRBJ2-7; no firm D call. The CDR3 has 8 residues. CDR1 and CDR2 (germline): SGHVT, SQSDAQ.

The chain joins TRBV20-1 to TRBJ2-5; D not certain. The CDR3 covers 11 residues. The V end lost 8 bases, the J end lost 5 bases, and 12 bases lay between the germline ends. Germline V CDR1 and CDR2: DFQATT, SNEGSKA (reference sequence). The CDR3 reads CSPVGRETQYF. The CDR3 DNA reads TGCAGTCCGGTCGGGCGTGAGACCCAGTACTTC.

This clone was recorded a few times. The CDR3 DNA is TGTGCCTGGAGTAAGGGACAGGGGTTTAACGAGCAGTACTTC. Translated: CAWSKGQGFNEQYF. The gene calls are TRBV30 and TRBJ2-7; 10 bases match TRBD1. Germline CDR1 and CDR2: GTSNPN and SVGIG (reference sequence). This CDR3 region has 14 residues. Germline trimming cut 2 bases from V and 5 bases from J; bases unmatched to any gene: 6. Filled out from reference TRBV30 and TRBJ2-7, the complete variable domain reads SQTIHQWPATLVQPVGSPLSLECTVEGTSNPNLYWYRQAAGRGLQLLFYSVGIGQISSEVPQNLSASRPQDRQFILSSKKLLLSDSGFYLCAWSKGQGFNEQYFGPGTRLTVT.

The chain couples TRBV19 to TRBJ2-3; TRBD2 matches 9 bases. CDR1 and CDR2 (germline): LNHDA, SQIVND (reference sequence). J was trimmed by 8 bases and V by 6 bases; bases with no gene match: 9. This CDR3 is built from 14 residues. The CDR3 loop is CASRASGAGGTQYF. CDR3 nucleotides: TGTGCCAGTAGGGCTAGCGGGGCCGGGGGTACGCAGTATTTT.

The CDR3 region has the DNA TGCGCCAGCAGCTTATCGGGGGAGGTGCAGTACTTC. Amino acid sequence: CASSLSGEVQYF. This sequence joins TRBV5-1 and TRBJ2-7; maybe TRBD2 (6 bases). Germline V lookup: CDR1 SGHRS, CDR2 YFSETQ. The CDR3 has 12 amino acids. V was cut by 2 bases and J by 9 bases, with 12 bases left in between. Complete variable domain (other parts from reference TRBV5-1 and TRBJ2-7): KAGVTQTPRYLIKTRGQQVTLSCSPISGHRSVSWYQQTPGQGLQFLFEYFSETQRNKGNFPGRFSGRQFSNSRSEMNVSTLELGDSALYLCASSLSGEVQYFGPGTRLTVT.

The chain combines TRBV4-1 with TRBJ1-1; D unresolved. The CDR3 sequence is 19 residues long. Germline lookup yields CDR1 MGHRA and CDR2 YSYEKL. Trimming stripped 0 bases from V and 1 base from J, with 21 bases between. The DNA for the CDR3 is TGCGCCAGCAGCCAAGATTTGGAGTCACCTAACGCCGGGAACACTGAAGCTTTCTTT. Protein: CASSQDLESPNAGNTEAFF.

The CDR3: CASSERGAQYEQYF. The DNA of the CDR3 is TGTGCCAGCAGCGAGCGGGGGGCTCAATACGAGCAGTACTTC. The chain joins TRBV7-9 to TRBJ2-7; 9 nucleotides align to TRBD2. Germline CDR1 is SEHNR and CDR2 is FQNEAQ (reference sequence). V shed 5 bases, J shed 4 bases, and the junction held 6 bases outside the gene matches. This CDR3 region has 14 residues.

V usage is TRBV29-1 and J usage is TRBJ2-3; TRBD2 agrees at 12 bases. This CDR3 is 15 amino acids long. The trim removed 0 bases at V and 8 bases at J, leaving 6 bases unmatched. Germline lookup yields CDR1 SQVTM and CDR2 ANQGSEA. The CDR3 is CSVEERTSGEGTQYF. The CDR3 DNA reads as TGCAGCGTTGAAGAAAGGACTAGCGGGGAGGGTACGCAGTATTTT.

The chain recombines TRBV9 with TRBJ1-2, with 9 nucleotides matching TRBD1. The CDR3 has 13 residues. The germline CDR1 and CDR2 sequences are SGDLS and YYNGEE. V lost 5 bases, J lost 7 bases, and 6 bases stayed unmatched. CDR3 bases: TGTGCCAGCAGTCCGGACAGGGGATCTGGCTACACCTTC. Translation: CASSPDRGSGYTF.

In this sample, this clone turned up a few times. The chain carries TRBV29-1 and TRBJ2-2, with D unclear. The CDR3 covers 14 residues. CDR1 is SQVTM, CDR2 ANQGSEA, per germline. Trimming left V 4 bases short and J 1 base short, with 10 bases between. The CDR3: CSVGGLKNTGELFF. CDR3 coding DNA: TGCAGCGTTGGAGGTCTAAAGAACACCGGGGAGCTGTTTTTT.